Listed below are T cell receptor beta chains from one sample, sequenced in a study of T cell changes during pregnancy in multiple sclerosis. Data came from immunoSEQ multiplex PCR; TCRdb stores just in-frame clones and leaves some out. The sample carries some 120,000 clones, around 93% recorded once. The specimen was peripheral blood, collected before pregnancy. Receptors were obtained from a female donor with multiple sclerosis, enrolled in a pregnancy study. CDR3s leave out the opening cysteine and the closing phenylalanine or tryptophan. A D gene is named only where the DNA matches it firmly. Clone size, where shown, is once, few, many, or a class for clones that have expanded.

V gene	J gene	D gene	clone size	CDR3 protein
TRBV2	TRBJ1-2	NA	few	ASSLTGNYGYT
TRBV27	TRBJ1-4	NA	NA	ASRTLLGALADEKLF
TRBV6-6	TRBJ2-5	NA	NA	ASSLSDLPEGAQY
TRBV6-6	TRBJ1-2	NA	NA	ASAGGSSGYT
TRBV5-6	TRBJ2-7	NA	NA	ASSLGSNSYEQY
TRBV7-2	TRBJ2-7	TRBD2	NA	ASSLVSSGIYEQY
TRBV5-1	TRBJ2-1	TRBD2	once	ASAPRAGGRSSYNEQF
TRBV6-5	TRBJ2-7	TRBD2	NA	ASSYSGLAGRYEQY
TRBV7-2	TRBJ1-2	TRBD1	NA	ASSLDVGTVYGYT
TRBV7-9	TRBJ1-3	NA	NA	ASSLAGDTIY
TRBV6-1	TRBJ2-3	NA	NA	ASSDGGMAQY
TRBV4-1	TRBJ2-7	NA	few	ASSPLGEASYEQY
TRBV6-5	TRBJ1-4	NA	NA	ASSYRGGTNEKLF
TRBV7-2	TRBJ2-3	NA	NA	ASRRDAPGTDTQY
TRBV6-5	TRBJ1-5	NA	NA	ASRYDSNQPQH
TRBV18	TRBJ1-1	NA	NA	ASSPSPGLNTEAF
TRBV29-1	TRBJ2-5	TRBD1	NA	SVGGRGIQETQY
TRBV29-1	TRBJ2-2	TRBD2	NA	SVEGARLGLAGGNTGELF
TRBV6-6	TRBJ1-5	TRBD1	NA	ASSRQGNQPQH
TRBV15	TRBJ2-3	NA	NA	ATSGRQAVSSTDTQY
TRBV27	TRBJ2-7	NA	NA	ASSLSGGLSSYEQY
TRBV5-1	TRBJ2-3	TRBD2	NA	ASSPSGSPRDAQY